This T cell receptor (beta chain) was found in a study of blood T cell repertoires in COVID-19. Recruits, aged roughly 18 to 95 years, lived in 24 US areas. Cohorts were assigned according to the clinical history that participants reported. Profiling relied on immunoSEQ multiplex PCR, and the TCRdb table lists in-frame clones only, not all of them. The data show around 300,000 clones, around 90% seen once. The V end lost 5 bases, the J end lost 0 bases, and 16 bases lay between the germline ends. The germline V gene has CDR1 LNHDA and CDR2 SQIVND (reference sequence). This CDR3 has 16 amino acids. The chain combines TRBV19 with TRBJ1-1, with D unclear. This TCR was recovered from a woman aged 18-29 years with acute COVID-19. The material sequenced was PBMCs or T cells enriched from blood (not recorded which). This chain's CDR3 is CASSAHLTWMNTEAFF. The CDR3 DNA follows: TGTGCCAGTAGTGCGCACTTGACATGGATGAACACTGAAGCTTTCTTT. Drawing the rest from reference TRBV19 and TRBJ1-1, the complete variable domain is DGGITQSPKYLFRKEGQNVTLSCEQNLNHDAMYWYRQDPGQGLRLIYYSQIVNDFQKGDIAEGYSVSREKKESFPLTVTSAQKNPTAFYLCASSAHLTWMNTEAFFGQGTRLTVV.